This T cell receptor (beta chain) was obtained from a study of patients and donors after allogeneic stem cell transplantation (TCRdb year 2020). Library preparation was by RT-PCR. Reads for this sample came from a NextSeq 550. TCRdb passed the public sequencing reads through fastp at Q25 and MiXCR, retaining productive beta sequences. Rows with a matching CDR3 protein are joined into one entry that keeps the most common DNA and genes. The sample table records about a million distinct CDR3 sequences; about 20% of these occur just once. The ten most abundant clones make up roughly 6% of the sample. This clonotype was observed a handful of times. No antigen is known for it. Per-base qualities were not stored, and no clone one base away is much larger. Counted from cysteine to phenylalanine, this CDR3 has 16 amino acids. Only the CDR3 DNA stays, 48 bases, in frame from base 1. CDR1 and CDR2, per the germline V gene, are SGHTA and FQGNSA. Relative to germline, V is missing 1 base and J is missing 4 bases, with 9 bases of the junction outside any gene match.

This TCR was recovered from a human donor who was either an allogeneic HSCT recipient or a stem cell or donor lymphocyte infusion donor (not recorded which). It is not recorded whose cells these are; they may come from a transplant donor. The sample taken for sequencing was blood, either unsorted or a sorted T cell fraction (not recorded which). Here the chain combines TRBV7-2 and TRBJ2-7, with TRBD2 matching 8 junction bases. The CDR3 region has the sequence CASSLGGGLGGYEQYF. The nucleotides are TGTGCCAGCAGCTTAGGAGGGGGACTAGGCGGGTACGAGCAGTACTTC.